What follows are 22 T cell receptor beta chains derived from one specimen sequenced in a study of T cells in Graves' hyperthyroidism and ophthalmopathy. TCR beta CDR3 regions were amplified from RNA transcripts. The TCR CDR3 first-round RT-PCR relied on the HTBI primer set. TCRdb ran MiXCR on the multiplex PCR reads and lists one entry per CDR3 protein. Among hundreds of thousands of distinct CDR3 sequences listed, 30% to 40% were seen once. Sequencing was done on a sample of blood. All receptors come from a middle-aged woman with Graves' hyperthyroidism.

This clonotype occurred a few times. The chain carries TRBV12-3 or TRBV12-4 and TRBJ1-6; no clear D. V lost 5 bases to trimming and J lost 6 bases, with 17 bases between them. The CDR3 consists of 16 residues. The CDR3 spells CASSRGPSGVNSPLHF. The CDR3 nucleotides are TGTGCCAGCAGTAGAGGGCCGTCGGGAGTTAATTCACCCCTCCACTTT.

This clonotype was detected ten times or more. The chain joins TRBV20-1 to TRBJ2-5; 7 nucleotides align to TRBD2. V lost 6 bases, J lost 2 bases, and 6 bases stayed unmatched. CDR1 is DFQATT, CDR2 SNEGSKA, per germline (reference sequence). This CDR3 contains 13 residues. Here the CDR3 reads CSAPLAEQETQYF. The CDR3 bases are TGCAGTGCCCCGCTAGCGGAACAAGAGACCCAGTACTTC.

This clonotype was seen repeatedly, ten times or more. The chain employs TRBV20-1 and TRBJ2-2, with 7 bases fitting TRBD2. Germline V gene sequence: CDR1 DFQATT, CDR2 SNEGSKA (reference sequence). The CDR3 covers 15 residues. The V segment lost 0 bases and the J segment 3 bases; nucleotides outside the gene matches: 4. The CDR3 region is CSAREEGRDTGELFF. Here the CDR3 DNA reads TGCAGTGCTAGAGAGGAGGGGAGGGACACCGGGGAGCTGTTTTTT.

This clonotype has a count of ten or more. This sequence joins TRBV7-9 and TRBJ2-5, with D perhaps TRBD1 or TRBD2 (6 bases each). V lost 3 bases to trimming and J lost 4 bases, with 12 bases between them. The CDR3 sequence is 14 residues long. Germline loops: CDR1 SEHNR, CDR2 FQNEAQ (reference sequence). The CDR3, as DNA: TGTGCCAGCAGCTTTGGGGGGCGCGGAGAGACCCAGTACTTC. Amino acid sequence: CASSFGGRGETQYF.

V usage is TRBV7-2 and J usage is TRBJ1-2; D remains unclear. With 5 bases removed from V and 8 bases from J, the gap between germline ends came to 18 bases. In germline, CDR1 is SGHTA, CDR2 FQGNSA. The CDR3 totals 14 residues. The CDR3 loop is CASSQEARDPGYTF. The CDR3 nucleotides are TGTGCCAGCAGCCAAGAGGCGCGGGATCCGGGCTACACCTTC. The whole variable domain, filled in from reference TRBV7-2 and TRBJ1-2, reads GAGVSQSPSNKVTEKGKDVELRCDPISGHTALYWYRQSLGQGLEFLIYFQGNSAPDKSGLPSDRFSAERTGGSVSTLTIQRTQQEDSAVYLCASSQEARDPGYTFGSGTRLTVV.

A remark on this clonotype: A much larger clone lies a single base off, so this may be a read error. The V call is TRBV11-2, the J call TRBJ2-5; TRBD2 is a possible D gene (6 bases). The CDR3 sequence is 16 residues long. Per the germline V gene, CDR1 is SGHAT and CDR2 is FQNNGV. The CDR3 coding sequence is TGTGCCAGCAGCTTAGGAGTGACGCGGGACCAAGTGACCCAGTACTTC. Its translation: CASSLGVTRDQVTQYF.

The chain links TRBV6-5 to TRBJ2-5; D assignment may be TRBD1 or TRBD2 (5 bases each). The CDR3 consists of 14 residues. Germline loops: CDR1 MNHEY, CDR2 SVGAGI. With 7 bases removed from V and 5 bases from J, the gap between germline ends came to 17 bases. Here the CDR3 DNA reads TGTGCCAGCACTCCTCCGGGACCCCGGGAGACCCAGTACTTC. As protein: CASTPPGPRETQYF.

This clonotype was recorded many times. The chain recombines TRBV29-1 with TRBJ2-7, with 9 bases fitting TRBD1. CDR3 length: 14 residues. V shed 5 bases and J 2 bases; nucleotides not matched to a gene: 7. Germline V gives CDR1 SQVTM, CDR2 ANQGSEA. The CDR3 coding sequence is TGCAGCGTTTTACAGGGGGCGCCAACCTACGAGCAGTACTTC. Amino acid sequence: CSVLQGAPTYEQYF.

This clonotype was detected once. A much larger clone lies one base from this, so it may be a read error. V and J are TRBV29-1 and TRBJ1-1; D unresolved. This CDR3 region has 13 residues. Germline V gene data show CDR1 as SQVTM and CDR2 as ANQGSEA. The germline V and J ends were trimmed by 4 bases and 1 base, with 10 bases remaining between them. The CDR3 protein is CSVGEVANTEAFF. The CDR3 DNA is TGCAGCGTTGGGGAAGTCGCGAACACTGAAGCTTTCTTT.

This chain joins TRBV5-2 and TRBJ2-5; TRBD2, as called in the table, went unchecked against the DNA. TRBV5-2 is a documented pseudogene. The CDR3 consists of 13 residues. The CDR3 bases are TGTGCCAGCATGACTAGCGGGACTGAGACCCAGTACTTC. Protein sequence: CASMTSGTETQYF.

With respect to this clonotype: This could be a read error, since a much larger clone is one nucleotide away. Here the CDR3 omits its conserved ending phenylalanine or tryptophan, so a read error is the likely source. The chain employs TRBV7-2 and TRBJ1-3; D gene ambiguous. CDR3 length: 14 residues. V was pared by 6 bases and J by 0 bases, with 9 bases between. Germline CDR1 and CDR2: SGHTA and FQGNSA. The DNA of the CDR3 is TGTGCCAGCAGGAGTGGCCTCTCTGGAAACACCATATATTCT. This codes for CASRSGLSGNTIYS.

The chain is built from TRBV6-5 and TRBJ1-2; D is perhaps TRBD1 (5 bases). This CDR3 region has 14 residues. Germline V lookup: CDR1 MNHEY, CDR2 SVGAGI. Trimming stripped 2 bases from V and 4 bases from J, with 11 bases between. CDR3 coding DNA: TGTGCCAGCAGTTACGCCGCGGACACCTATGGCTACACCTTC. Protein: CASSYAADTYGYTF.

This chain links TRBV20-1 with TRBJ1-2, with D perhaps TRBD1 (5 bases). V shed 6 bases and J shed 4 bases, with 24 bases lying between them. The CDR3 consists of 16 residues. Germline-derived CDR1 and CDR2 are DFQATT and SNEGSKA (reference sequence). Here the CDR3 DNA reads TGCAGTGCGACCCCCATTGTACCGGGGGTCCTCTATGGCTACACCTTC. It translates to CSATPIVPGVLYGYTF.

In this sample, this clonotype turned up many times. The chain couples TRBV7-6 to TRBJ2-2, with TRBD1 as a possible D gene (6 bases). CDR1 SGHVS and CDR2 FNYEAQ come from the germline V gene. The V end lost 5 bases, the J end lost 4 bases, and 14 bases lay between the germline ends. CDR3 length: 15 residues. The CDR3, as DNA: TGTGCCAGCAGCCCAACAGGGTGGGGCACCGGGGAGCTGTTTTTT. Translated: CASSPTGWGTGELFF.

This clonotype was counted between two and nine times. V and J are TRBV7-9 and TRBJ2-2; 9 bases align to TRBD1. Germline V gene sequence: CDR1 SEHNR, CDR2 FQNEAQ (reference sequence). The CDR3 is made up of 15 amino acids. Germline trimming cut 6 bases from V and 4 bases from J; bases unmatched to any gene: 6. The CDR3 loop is CASSFPGQGTGELFF. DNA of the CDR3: TGTGCCAGCAGTTTTCCGGGACAGGGCACCGGGGAGCTGTTTTTT.

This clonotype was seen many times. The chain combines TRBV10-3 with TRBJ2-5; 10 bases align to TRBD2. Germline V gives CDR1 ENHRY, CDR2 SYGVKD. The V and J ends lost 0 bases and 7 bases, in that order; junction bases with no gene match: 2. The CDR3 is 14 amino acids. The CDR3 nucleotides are TGTGCCATCAGTGAGTCGACTAGCGGGCGGACCCAGTACTTC. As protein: CAISESTSGRTQYF.

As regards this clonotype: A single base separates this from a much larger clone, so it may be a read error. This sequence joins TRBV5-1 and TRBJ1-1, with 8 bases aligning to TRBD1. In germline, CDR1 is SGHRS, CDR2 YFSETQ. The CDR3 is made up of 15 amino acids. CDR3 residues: CASGPGGASNAEAFF. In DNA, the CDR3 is TGCGCCAGCGGACCAGGGGGCGCTTCGAACGCTGAAGCTTTCTTT.

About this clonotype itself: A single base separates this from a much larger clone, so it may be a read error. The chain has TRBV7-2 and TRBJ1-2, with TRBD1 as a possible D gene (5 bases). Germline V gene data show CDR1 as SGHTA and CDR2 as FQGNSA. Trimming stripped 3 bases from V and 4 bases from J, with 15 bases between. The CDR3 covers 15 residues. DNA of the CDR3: TGTGCCAGCAGCTTGGGCCCGAACAGGCCCTATGGCTACACCTTC. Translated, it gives CASSLGPNRPYGYTF.

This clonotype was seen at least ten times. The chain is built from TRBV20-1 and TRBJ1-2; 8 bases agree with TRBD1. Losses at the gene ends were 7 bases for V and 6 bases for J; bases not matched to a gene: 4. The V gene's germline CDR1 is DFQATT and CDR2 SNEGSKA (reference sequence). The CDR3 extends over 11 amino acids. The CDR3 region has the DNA TGCAGTGAGTGGACAGGGAATGGCTACACCTTC. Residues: CSEWTGNGYTF.

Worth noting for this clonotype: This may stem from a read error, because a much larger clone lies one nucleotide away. CDR3 in DNA: TGTGCCGGCAGCGTCAGACCGGGGGAGCTGTTTTTT. Protein: CAGSVRPGELFF. The chain joins TRBV9 to TRBJ2-2; D is uncertain. The CDR3 totals 12 residues. Per germline, CDR1 SGDLS and CDR2 YYNGEE. The full variable domain, in which reference TRBV9 and TRBJ2-2 provide the parts outside the CDR3, is DSGVTQTPKHLITATGQRVTLRCSPRSGDLSVYWYQQSLDQGLQFLIQYYNGEERAKGNILERFSAQQFPDLHSELNLSSLELGDSALYFCAGSVRPGELFFGEGSRLTVL.

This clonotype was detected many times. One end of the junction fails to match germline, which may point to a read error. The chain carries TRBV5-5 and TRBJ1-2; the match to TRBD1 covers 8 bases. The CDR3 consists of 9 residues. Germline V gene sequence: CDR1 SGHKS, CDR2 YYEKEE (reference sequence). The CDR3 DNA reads TGTGCCAGCAGCCGCCGGGACAGGTTC. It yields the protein CASSRRDRF.

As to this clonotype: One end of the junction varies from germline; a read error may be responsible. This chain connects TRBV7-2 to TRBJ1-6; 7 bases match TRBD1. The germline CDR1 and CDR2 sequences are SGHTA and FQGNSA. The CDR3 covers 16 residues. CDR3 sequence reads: CASSQEGNSGGSPLHF. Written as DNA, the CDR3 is TGCGCCAGCAGCCAAGAGGGAAACTCAGGGGGATCACCCCTCCACTTT.